These T cell receptor beta chains were read from a single sample in a study of blood T cell repertoires in COVID-19. Produced via immunoSEQ multiplex PCR; TCRdb's table is partial and in-frame only. The sample lists about 220,000 clones; less than 90% were seen once. The sequenced material came from PBMCs or T cells enriched from blood (not recorded which). These receptors originate from a woman in her 30s who had recovered from COVID-19. CDR3s include the opening cysteine and the closing phenylalanine or tryptophan. Fields, in order: CDR3 length, J gene, V gene, CDR3 protein.

>17|TRBJ2-3|TRBV29-1
CSVKLTPGLAIQDTQYF
>17|TRBJ1-2|TRBV19
CASRATGVSLAGYGYTF
>16|TRBJ1-1|TRBV7-9
CASSLSGHLMNTEAFF
>16|TRBJ2-2|TRBV6-4
CASSDSFRLNTGELFF
>19|TRBJ1-5|TRBV6-4
CASSDQRRTGSYSNQPQHF
>18|TRBJ2-2|TRBV7-8
CASSLPGTSGGDTGELFF
>14|TRBJ1-2|TRBV5-1
CASHEGGADYGYTF
>15|TRBJ1-1|TRBV5-5
CASSWGTNMNTEAFF
>13|TRBJ1-1|TRBV30
CAWSVARGTEAFF
>12|TRBJ1-1|TRBV25-1
CASSDTSREAFF
>15|TRBJ1-5|TRBV15
CATSRGDSYNQPQHF
>18|TRBJ1-3|TRBV25-1
CASSEDLGTAPSGNTIYF
>13|TRBJ2-2|TRBV3-1/TRBV3-2
CALWDSNTGELFF
>12|TRBJ1-3|TRBV7-6
CASSSAGNTIYF
>18|TRBJ1-3|TRBV9
CASSRRTGGGRTGNTIYF
>13|TRBJ2-3|TRBV19
CASSKNGGDTQYF
>17|TRBJ1-2|TRBV25-1
CASSEFGLGQGNRGYTF
>14|TRBJ1-4|TRBV5-5
CASSFRQTGEKLFF
>15|TRBJ1-2|TRBV2
CASSVTGTGGNGYTF
>10|TRBJ2-1|TRBV2
CASSVTGQFF
>14|TRBJ2-5|TRBV5-4
CASSSEGQRETQYF
>16|TRBJ2-7|TRBV12-5
CASALGLPLLTYEQYF
>17|TRBJ2-3|TRBV5-4
CASSLASGGIKTDTQYF
>13|TRBJ1-6|TRBV7-9
CASSLGGVSPLHF
>14|TRBJ1-2|TRBV7-9
CASSLIRGTDGYTF
>13|TRBJ1-1|TRBV12-3/TRBV12-4
CASSFTGDTEAFF
>15|TRBJ2-3|TRBV5-6
CASSRLTSASDTQYF
>16|TRBJ1-6|TRBV7-3
CASSLRGGHTNSPLHF
>15|TRBJ1-4|TRBV4-1
CASSPEAQVREKLFF
>12|TRBJ2-7|TRBV11-2
CASSLLVWEQYF
>14|TRBJ2-3|TRBV5-4
CASSPGQGRDTQYF
>13|TRBJ2-2|TRBV7-6
CASRGTLTGELFF
>13|TRBJ1-1|TRBV12-3/TRBV12-4
CASSLEANTEAFF
>13|TRBJ2-3|TRBV4-2
CASSQDITDTQYF
>16|TRBJ1-2|TRBV3-1/TRBV3-2
CASSKAYRVAYYGYTF
>16|TRBJ1-5|TRBV4-1
CASSQARGTGGEPQHF
>14|TRBJ1-6|TRBV6-1
CASSEGAVNSPLHF
>14|TRBJ1-6|TRBV5-4
CASRPGQGNSPLHF
>14|TRBJ1-5|TRBV27
CASSSYYSNQPQHF
>16|TRBJ1-5|TRBV10-3
CAISESGQRENQPQHF
>14|TRBJ1-4|TRBV6-2/TRBV6-3
CASSSSGYNEKLFF
>14|TRBJ2-7|TRBV6-1
CASSEAILSYEQYF
>16|TRBJ2-1|TRBV6-4
CASSPSGERYYNEQFF
>13|TRBJ2-1|TRBV12-3/TRBV12-4
CASSFRQGNEQFF
>16|TRBJ1-5|TRBV19
CASSTPWGTGDQPQHF
>15|TRBJ2-3|TRBV7-3
CASSPDRDSTDTQYF
>15|TRBJ2-5|TRBV5-4
CASSPDGHIQETQYF
>14|TRBJ1-1|TRBV11-2
CASSSVGQRGPAFF
>16|TRBJ2-5|TRBV3-1/TRBV3-2
CASSQVREAGVETQYF
>17|TRBJ2-5|TRBV4-3
CASSQDSGGTPGETQYF
>14|TRBJ2-7|TRBV3-1/TRBV3-2
CASSHPGQPFGQYF
>13|TRBJ1-1|TRBV4-2
CASSPQGPTEAFF
>14|TRBJ1-1|TRBV19
CASSRQVMNTEAFF
>14|TRBJ2-5|TRBV19
CASSPGPGTETQYF
>13|TRBJ2-7|TRBV27
CASRQGSGYEQYF
>15|TRBJ1-1|TRBV4-2
CASSQEPGLGTEAFF